The 6 T cell receptor beta chains listed next were all sequenced from one sample in a study of shared clonotypes between healthy human individuals. Assay used: immunoSEQ multiplex PCR; TCRdb lists only in-frame clones, some missing. The sample lists fewer than 400,000 clones; around 72% were seen once. The sequenced sample was memory CD4+ T cells sorted from blood. Subset noted: CD45RA-negative fraction. Receptors were obtained from a man in his thirties or forties in good health.

In this sample, this clone turned up a few times. This rearrangement joins TRBV5-4 to TRBJ2-5; 11 bases are a match to TRBD2. The CDR3 covers 15 residues. With V trimmed by 4 bases and J by 5 bases, 7 bases remained unmatched. The germline CDR1 and CDR2 sequences are SGHNT and YYREEE (reference sequence). Here the CDR3 reads CASSTSSGRPETQYF. CDR3 sequence (DNA): TGTGCCAGCAGCACTTCTAGCGGGAGGCCGGAGACCCAGTACTTC.

Only one count was recorded for this clone. This sequence joins TRBV28 and TRBJ1-4; D remains unclear. CDR1 is MDHEN and CDR2 is SYDVKM in the germline V gene. Between the trimmed V and J ends, which lost 10 bases and 3 bases, there was a span of 9 bases. This CDR3 has 12 residues. The CDR3 sequence is CATGGANEKLFF. CDR3 nucleotide sequence: TGTGCCACCGGCGGGGCTAATGAAAAACTGTTTTTT.

The chain uses TRBV10-2 and TRBJ2-2; the D gene is possibly TRBD2 (7 bases). The CDR3 is 15 amino acids. Trimming stripped 6 bases from V and 4 bases from J, with 15 bases between. Germline assignment: CDR1 WSHSY and CDR2 SAAADI. This chain's CDR3 is CASRLGGGVTGELFF. The CDR3 coding sequence is TGCGCCAGCAGACTGGGCGGGGGCGTCACCGGGGAGCTGTTTTTT.

The J gene is TRBJ2-7, the V gene TRBV28; TRBD2 aligns across 11 bases. There are 13 residues in the CDR3. CDR1 MDHEN and CDR2 SYDVKM come from the germline V gene. Trimming cost V 10 bases and J 7 bases; bases outside gene matches: 9. For the CDR3, the DNA is TGTGCCACCGAGACTAGCGGGGCTTCTGAGCAGTACTTC. Translated, it gives CATETSGASEQYF.

The V and J genes are TRBV27 and TRBJ2-1, with a possible D match to TRBD1 (5 bases). Trimming removed 1 base from V and 9 bases from J, with 7 bases in between. CDR3 size: 12 residues. CDR1 and CDR2 from the germline V gene are MNHEY and SMNVEV (reference sequence). The CDR3 protein is CASSLLGVEQFF. The CDR3, as DNA: TGTGCCAGCAGTTTATTAGGGGTTGAGCAGTTCTTC.

The gene calls are TRBV6-5 and TRBJ2-7, with 8 nucleotides matching TRBD1. CDR1 and CDR2 (germline): MNHEY, SVGAGI. V lost 2 bases, J lost 7 bases, and 10 bases stayed unmatched. The CDR3 runs to 15 residues. The CDR3 loop is CASSYLQGDIWEQYF. For the CDR3, the DNA is TGTGCCAGCAGTTACCTACAGGGGGACATTTGGGAGCAGTACTTC.